The clone carrying this T cell receptor beta chain appeared many times. Its matching antigen is unknown. The V gene lost 0 bases and the J gene lost 4 bases, with 12 bases spanning the gap. The CDR3 totals 15 residues. Germline V gene data show CDR1 as SGDLS and CDR2 as YYNGEE. As it was prepared, the TCRbeta library received unique molecular identifiers. TCRdb reanalysed the PCR reads using MiXCR and keeps one entry per CDR3 protein. The sample records around 94,000 distinct CDR3 sequences, 4.5% to 7.5% being singletons. The data were obtained in a study of T-cell reconstitution after alpha-beta-depleted transplantation in children. Whole-study findings and limits: Expanded graft clones, several hundred of them, were reportedly the source of alpha-beta T cells about two months after transplant.

This receptor was identified in a female patient between 2 and 15 years old who had a stem cell transplant for Fanconi anemia, so the T cells may come from the graft donor. The chain couples TRBV9 to TRBJ2-3; D call uncertain. The source material was PBMCs, mostly from graft donor cells, sampled 60 days after TCRalphabeta/CD19-depleted stem cell transplant. As DNA, the CDR3 is TGTGCCAGCAGCGTAGAAGGATGGTTGGCAGATACGCAGTATTTT. This sequence encodes CASSVEGWLADTQYF.